This T cell receptor (beta chain) originates from a study of a mutant IDH1 vaccine in newly diagnosed glioma. This sample's time point: week 35, safety follow-up. Each dose of the vaccine consisted of 300 ug of mutant IDH1 20-mer peptide, with topical imiquimod. Eight vaccinations were given in weeks 1, 3, 5, 7, 11, 15, 19 and 23. With regard to this clone: The antigen is not known.

The germline CDR1 and CDR2 sequences are MDHEN and SYDVKM. The CDR3 length is 17 residues. V shed 5 bases and J shed 1 base, with 17 bases lying between them. Profiled with immunoSEQ multiplex PCR; TCRdb holds only in-frame clones, not every one. Here the sample spans just over 65,000 clones, around 82% being singletons. Study-level results: Across multiple MHC alleles, 90% to 95% of patients had vaccine-induced responses.

This sequence was found in a man between 18 and 29 years old with glioma. Sequenced material: PBMCs, taken from a glioma patient whose treatment included an IDH1 peptide vaccine. The chain recombines TRBV28 with TRBJ2-2; TRBD2 is a possible D gene (6 bases). CDR3 region: CASSKESLGLNTGELFF. The CDR3 bases are TGTGCCAGCAGTAAGGAATCCCTGGGACTGAACACCGGGGAGCTGTTTTTT.